This entry lists 28 T cell receptor beta chains sequenced from one sample in a study of PD-L1 blockade in urothelial cancer. Sequencing used immunoSEQ multiplex PCR; TCRdb keeps in-frame clones, though not all of them. The table has about 100,000 clones, around 90% seen once. The sequencing used PBMCs, collected around atezolizumab (anti-PD-L1) treatment. Every receptor here comes from a woman aged 80 or over with urothelial cancer.

In this sample, this clone turned up once. The chain's CDR3 is CASTRVGGNQPQHF. CDR3 sequence (DNA): TGTGCCAGCACCCGGGTCGGGGGGAATCAGCCCCAGCATTTT. The V call is TRBV27, the J call TRBJ1-5; possibly TRBD1 for D (5 bases). The CDR3 is made up of 14 amino acids. Trimming left V 7 bases short and J 4 bases short, with 14 bases between. Germline V gene sequence: CDR1 MNHEY, CDR2 SMNVEV (reference sequence).

CDR3 sequence reads: CANVRGGLGGANVLTF. The DNA of the CDR3 is TGTGCCAACGTTCGGGGGGGTCTAGGAGGGGCCAACGTCCTGACTTTC. This chain joins TRBV5-6 and TRBJ2-6, with 8 bases fitting TRBD2. Looked up from germline, CDR1 is SGHDT and CDR2 is YYEEEE. The CDR3 contains 16 residues. Trimming cost V 9 bases and J 4 bases; bases outside gene matches: 12.

The chain carries TRBV4-2 and TRBJ2-2; 12 bases map to TRBD2. V was clipped by 0 bases and J by 4 bases; unmatched bases: 0. The germline gives CDR1 LGHNA, CDR2 YNFKEQ. The CDR3 spans 16 residues. The CDR3 protein is CASSQELAGGTGELFF. The CDR3 bases are TGTGCCAGCAGCCAAGAACTAGCGGGAGGCACCGGGGAGCTGTTTTTT.

This clone has a single count. The V call is TRBV5-1, the J call TRBJ1-3; 7 bases align to TRBD1. Germline CDR1 and CDR2: SGHRS and YFSETQ. The CDR3 is 15 amino acids. V lost 6 bases and J lost 0; bases outside the gene matches: 6. CDR3 DNA sequence: TGCGCCAGCACCGCGACAGGGCTCTCTGGAAACACCATATATTTT. It yields the protein CASTATGLSGNTIYF.

The chain combines TRBV30 with TRBJ1-6; maybe TRBD1 (6 bases). The V gene lost 1 base and the J gene lost 7 bases, with 14 bases spanning the gap. Germline V gene sequence: CDR1 GTSNPN, CDR2 SVGIG (reference sequence). This CDR3 is built from 15 residues. Here the CDR3 DNA reads TGTGCCTGGAGTGCAGGGGTCAGTAAGAATTCACCCCTCCACTTT. Translated: CAWSAGVSKNSPLHF.

The J gene is TRBJ1-1, the V gene TRBV4-2; no clear D. This CDR3 is built from 15 residues. Germline V gene data show CDR1 as LGHNA and CDR2 as YNFKEQ. V shed 0 bases and J shed 6 bases, with 14 bases lying between them. CDR3 loop: CASSQEGGRRSEAFF. DNA for the CDR3: TGTGCCAGCAGCCAAGAAGGAGGGCGCCGCTCTGAAGCTTTCTTT.

J is TRBJ1-5 and V is TRBV28, with 8 positions matching TRBD1. CDR3 length: 15 amino acids. Germline loops: CDR1 MDHEN, CDR2 SYDVKM. The V and J ends lost 6 bases and 5 bases, in that order; junction bases with no gene match: 9. The CDR3 DNA sequence: TGTGCCAGCAGCCCGCTGACAGGGGCGGATCAGCCCCAGCATTTT. Protein: CASSPLTGADQPQHF.

V is TRBV27 and J is TRBJ2-7; 8 bases line up with TRBD1. The V gene end was trimmed by 5 bases and the J gene end by 8 bases; junction bases not matched to a gene: 14. The CDR3 contains 15 residues. Per germline, CDR1 MNHEY and CDR2 SMNVEV (reference sequence). CDR3 protein: CASSLQPGTGNKQYF. CDR3 nucleotides: TGTGCCAGCAGTCTCCAACCGGGGACAGGAAACAAGCAGTACTTC.

The CDR3 sequence is CASSFLYRAQPQHF. CDR3 coding DNA: TGTGCCAGCAGTTTTTTATACAGGGCTCAGCCCCAGCATTTT. The chain uses TRBV28 and TRBJ1-5; D is possibly TRBD1 (6 bases). The germline V and J ends were trimmed by 3 bases and 6 bases, with 12 bases remaining between them. From germline, CDR1 is MDHEN and CDR2 SYDVKM. CDR3 length: 14 residues.

This chain joins TRBV5-1 and TRBJ2-2, with 10 bases identical to TRBD1. Trimming cost V 4 bases and J 9 bases; bases outside gene matches: 9. Germline loops: CDR1 SGHRS, CDR2 YFSETQ. The CDR3 contains 15 residues. CDR3 region: CASSQGQGTHRELFF. Here the CDR3 DNA reads TGCGCCAGCAGCCAGGGACAGGGGACCCACCGGGAGCTGTTTTTT.

The CDR3 sequence: CASSLWGSAGEQYF. CDR3 nucleotides: TGCGCCAGCAGCTTGTGGGGCTCCGCGGGGGAGCAGTACTTC. The chain has TRBV5-1 and TRBJ2-7; a weak D match, TRBD2 (6 bases). The CDR3 has 14 residues. Trimming took 1 base from V and 7 from J, leaving 15 bases between them. Per the germline V gene, CDR1 is SGHRS and CDR2 is YFSETQ.

CDR3 residues: CASSEALAGVGETQYF. CDR3 DNA sequence: TGTGCCAGCAGTGAAGCATTAGCGGGAGTTGGAGAGACCCAGTACTTC. The V call is TRBV2, the J call TRBJ2-5; 9 nucleotides align to TRBD2. The CDR3 contains 16 residues. Looked up from germline, CDR1 is SNHLY and CDR2 is FYNNEI. With 0 bases clipped from V and 4 bases from J, the junction kept 6 bases outside the gene matches.

The chain combines TRBV9 with TRBJ2-7, with a possible D match to TRBD1 (6 bases). Germline V gene data show CDR1 as SGDLS and CDR2 as YYNGEE. V was shortened by 3 bases and J by 0 bases, with 16 bases between the two germline ends. The CDR3 covers 16 residues. CDR3 nucleotides: TGTGCCAGCAGCGCAACAGGGTGGGCCTTCTCCTACGAGCAGTACTTC. This codes for CASSATGWAFSYEQYF.

The J gene is TRBJ1-2, the V gene TRBV2; D is ambiguous. The CDR3 contains 13 residues. The V end was cut by 3 bases, the J end by 6 bases, with 11 bases between. CDR1 and CDR2 (germline): SNHLY, FYNNEI. CDR3: CASSEGRPDGYTF. The DNA of the CDR3 is TGTGCCAGCAGTGAGGGCAGGCCGGATGGCTACACCTTC.

This clone was seen a handful of times. V usage is TRBV7-9 and J usage is TRBJ2-7, with D possibly being TRBD1 (5 bases). V lost 1 base, J lost 2 bases, and 15 bases lay in between. The CDR3 sequence is 16 residues long. Germline loops: CDR1 SEHNR, CDR2 FQNEAQ (reference sequence). CDR3 sequence: CASSLVSGLGPYEQYF. Written as DNA, the CDR3 is TGTGCCAGCAGCTTAGTCTCGGGTCTGGGGCCCTACGAGCAGTACTTC.

V and J are TRBV28 and TRBJ1-2; 8 nucleotides align to TRBD1. The CDR3 runs to 14 residues. V lost 8 bases, J lost 7 bases, and 12 bases stayed unmatched. Germline CDR1 and CDR2: MDHEN and SYDVKM. The CDR3, as DNA: TGTGCCAGCGTGGGCTTCAGGGGGCCAGGTGGCTACACCTTC. This sequence encodes CASVGFRGPGGYTF.

This chain links TRBV5-6 with TRBJ1-1; 7 positions agree with TRBD1. The V segment lost 0 bases and the J segment 5 bases; nucleotides outside the gene matches: 7. There are 15 residues in the CDR3. Germline lookup yields CDR1 SGHDT and CDR2 YYEEEE. CDR3 in amino acids: CASSLGGTVYTEAFF. DNA of the CDR3: TGTGCCAGCAGCTTGGGGGGGACAGTGTATACTGAAGCTTTCTTT. Using reference TRBV5-6 and TRBJ1-1 for the parts outside the CDR3, the full variable domain is DAGVTQSPTHLIKTRGQQVTLRCSPKSGHDTVSWYQQALGQGPQFIFQYYEEEERQRGNFPDRFSGHQFPNYSSELNVNALLLGDSALYLCASSLGGTVYTEAFFGQGTRLTVV.

This sequence joins TRBV19 and TRBJ1-5; no firm D call. The CDR3 consists of 13 residues. Germline V CDR1 and CDR2: LNHDA, SQIVND (reference sequence). V shed 3 bases and J shed 0 bases, with 3 bases lying between them. The CDR3 sequence: CASSISSNQPQHF. The DNA for the CDR3 is TGTGCCAGTAGTATCTCTAGCAATCAGCCCCAGCATTTT.

This chain connects TRBV6-4 to TRBJ2-2; the D gene is possibly TRBD1 (5 bases). The germline V gene encodes CDR1 MRHNA and CDR2 SNTAGT. The CDR3 loop spans 13 amino acids. V dropped 4 bases and J dropped 2 bases, with 5 bases sitting between them. CDR3 sequence: CASSGGNTGELFF. As DNA, the CDR3 is TGTGCCAGCAGTGGGGGCAACACCGGGGAGCTGTTTTTT.

The sample holds one count of this clone. This chain links TRBV25-1 with TRBJ2-2; D may be TRBD1 (7 bases). The CDR3 is made up of 16 amino acids. The ends were cut back, 7 bases at V and 5 bases at J, with 20 bases in the middle. The germline V gene has CDR1 MGHDK and CDR2 SYGVNS. CDR3 nucleotide sequence: TGTGCCAGCACCCCAGGGGGAGGACTAATAACCGGGGAGCTGTTTTTT. Amino acid sequence: CASTPGGGLITGELFF.

The CDR3 bases are TGTGCCAGAAGCTGCAAGGCAACAGGGAGAAGGACTGAAGCTTTCTTT. Protein: CARSCKATGRRTEAFF. This rearrangement joins TRBV5-3 to TRBJ1-1; the D gene is possibly TRBD1 (6 bases). TRBV5-3 belongs to the ORF category, with a function that is uncertain. V lost 3 bases, J lost 5 bases, and 20 bases lay in between. CDR3 size: 16 residues.

This clone was counted only a few times. This sequence joins TRBV5-1 and TRBJ1-3; TRBD1 might be the D (6 bases). Germline V lookup: CDR1 SGHRS, CDR2 YFSETQ. The CDR3 runs 18 residues. Trimming removed 4 bases from V and 0 bases from J, with 20 bases in between. The CDR3 loop reads CASSPGHQLTSSGNTIYF. CDR3 DNA sequence: TGCGCCAGCAGCCCGGGACATCAACTAACCAGCTCTGGAAACACCATATATTTT.

The sample holds one count of this clone. The rearrangement uses TRBV9 and TRBJ2-1; TRBD1 is a possible D gene (6 bases). The V end lost 4 bases, the J end lost 0 bases, and 14 bases lay between the germline ends. This CDR3 contains 16 residues. Germline values: CDR1 SGDLS, CDR2 YYNGEE. The DNA for the CDR3 is TGTGCCAGCAGCCAGACAGGTACTAGCTCCTACAATGAGCAGTTCTTC. Translation: CASSQTGTSSYNEQFF. Complete variable domain (other parts from reference TRBV9 and TRBJ2-1): DSGVTQTPKHLITATGQRVTLRCSPRSGDLSVYWYQQSLDQGLQFLIQYYNGEERAKGNILERFSAQQFPDLHSELNLSSLELGDSALYFCASSQTGTSSYNEQFFGPGTRLTVL.

This rearrangement joins TRBV18 to TRBJ1-1; possible D gene TRBD1, 5 bases. Germline V gene data show CDR1 as KGHSH and CDR2 as LQKENI. V was shortened by 2 bases and J by 1 base, with 11 bases between the two germline ends. The CDR3 has 15 amino acids. The DNA for the CDR3 is TGTGCCAGCTCACCAGTCGGAGGGGCGAACACTGAAGCTTTCTTT. This translates into CASSPVGGANTEAFF.

The rearrangement joins TRBV12-1 to TRBJ1-4. TRBV12-1 counts as a pseudogene. There are 16 residues in the CDR3. The CDR3 nucleotides are TGTGCCAGCAGACATATTCCAGTCCGGGATAATGAAAAACTGTTTTTT. Encoded protein: CASRHIPVRDNEKLFF.

J is TRBJ1-1 and V is TRBV25-1; D gene ambiguous. Germline V gene lookup returns CDR1 MGHDK and CDR2 SYGVNS. V was clipped by 4 bases and J by 4 bases, with 10 bases between them. The length of the CDR3 is 13 residues. CDR3 in amino acids: CASSAREVTEAFF. The CDR3 bases are TGTGCCAGCAGTGCTCGGGAGGTCACTGAAGCTTTCTTT.

The chain carries TRBV6-6 and TRBJ1-3, with 8 bases that match TRBD1. The CDR3 loop spans 16 amino acids. The V and J ends lost 5 bases and 3 bases, in that order; junction bases with no gene match: 9. Germline CDR1 and CDR2: MNHNY and SVGAGI (reference sequence). CDR3 sequence reads: CASSTSQGVFGNTIYF. CDR3 DNA sequence: TGTGCCAGCAGTACATCACAGGGGGTTTTTGGAAACACCATATATTTT.

V is TRBV27 and J is TRBJ1-2; D is perhaps TRBD1 (6 bases). Germline CDR1 is MNHEY and CDR2 is SMNVEV (reference sequence). V lost 7 bases and J 2 bases, leaving 29 bases between the germline ends. CDR3 length: 19 amino acids. The CDR3 nucleotides are TGTGCCAGCACCCCATATGCCGCTGGGGGGGGGCCTTTAAACTATGGCTACACCTTC. This codes for CASTPYAAGGGPLNYGYTF.